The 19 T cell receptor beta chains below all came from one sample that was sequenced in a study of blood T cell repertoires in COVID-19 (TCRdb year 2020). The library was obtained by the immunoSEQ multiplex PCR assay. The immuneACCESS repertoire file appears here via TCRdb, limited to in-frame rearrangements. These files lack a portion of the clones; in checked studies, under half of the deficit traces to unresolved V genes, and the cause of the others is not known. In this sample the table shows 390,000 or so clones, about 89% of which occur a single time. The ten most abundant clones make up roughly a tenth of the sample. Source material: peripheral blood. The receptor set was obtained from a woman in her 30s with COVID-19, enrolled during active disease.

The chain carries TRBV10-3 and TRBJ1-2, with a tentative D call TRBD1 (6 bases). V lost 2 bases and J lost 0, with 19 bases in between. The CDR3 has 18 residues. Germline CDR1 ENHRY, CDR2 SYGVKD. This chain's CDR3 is CAISEGLGRGLANYGYTF. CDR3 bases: TGTGCCATCAGTGAGGGGCTTGGCAGGGGATTAGCTAACTATGGCTACACCTTC.

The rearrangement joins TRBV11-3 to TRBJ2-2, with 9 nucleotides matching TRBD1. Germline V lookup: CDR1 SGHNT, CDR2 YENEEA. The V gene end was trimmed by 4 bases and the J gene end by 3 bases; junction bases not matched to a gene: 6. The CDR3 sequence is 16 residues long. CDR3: CASSSSGTGYTGELFF. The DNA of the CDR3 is TGTGCCAGCAGCTCCTCCGGGACAGGGTACACCGGGGAGCTGTTTTTT. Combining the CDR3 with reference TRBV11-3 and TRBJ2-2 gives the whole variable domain EAGVVQSPRYKIIEKKQPVAFWCNPISGHNTLYWYLQNLGQGPELLIRYENEEAVDDSQLPKDRFSAERLKGVDSTLKIQPAELGDSAVYLCASSSSGTGYTGELFFGEGSRLTVL.

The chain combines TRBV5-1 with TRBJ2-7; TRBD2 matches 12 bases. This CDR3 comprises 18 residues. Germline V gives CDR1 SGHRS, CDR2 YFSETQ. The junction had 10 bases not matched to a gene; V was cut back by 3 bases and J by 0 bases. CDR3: CASSSPLAGGRSSYEQYF. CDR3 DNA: TGCGCCAGCAGCTCCCCTCTAGCGGGAGGGAGAAGCTCCTACGAGCAGTACTTC. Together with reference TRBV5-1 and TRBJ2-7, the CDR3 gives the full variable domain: KAGVTQTPRYLIKTRGQQVTLSCSPISGHRSVSWYQQTPGQGLQFLFEYFSETQRNKGNFPGRFSGRQFSNSRSEMNVSTLELGDSALYLCASSSPLAGGRSSYEQYFGPGTRLTVT.

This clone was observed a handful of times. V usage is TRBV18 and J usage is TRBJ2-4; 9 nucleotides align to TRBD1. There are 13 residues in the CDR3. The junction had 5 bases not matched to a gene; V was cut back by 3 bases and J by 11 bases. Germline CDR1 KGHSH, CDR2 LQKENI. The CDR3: CASSPPDRGVQYF. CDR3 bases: TGTGCCAGCTCACCTCCGGACAGGGGAGTTCAGTACTTC. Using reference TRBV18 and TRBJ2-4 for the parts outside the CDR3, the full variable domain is NAGVMQNPRHLVRRRGQEARLRCSPMKGHSHVYWYRQLPEEGLKFMVYLQKENIIDESGMPKERFSAEFPKEGPSILRIQQVVRGDSAAYFCASSPPDRGVQYFGAGTRLSVL.

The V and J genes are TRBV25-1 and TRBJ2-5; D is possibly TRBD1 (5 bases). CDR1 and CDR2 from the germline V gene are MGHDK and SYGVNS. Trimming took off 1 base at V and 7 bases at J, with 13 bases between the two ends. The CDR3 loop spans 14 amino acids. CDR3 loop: CASSEWGGPGTQYF. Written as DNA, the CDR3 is TGTGCCAGCAGTGAATGGGGCGGTCCCGGGACCCAGTACTTC.

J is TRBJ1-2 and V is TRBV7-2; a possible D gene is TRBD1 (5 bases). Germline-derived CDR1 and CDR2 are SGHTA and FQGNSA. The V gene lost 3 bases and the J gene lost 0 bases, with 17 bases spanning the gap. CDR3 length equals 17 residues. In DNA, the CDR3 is TGTGCCAGCAGCTTCGACCTAGGCAGGGCACCTAACTATGGCTACACCTTC. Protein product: CASSFDLGRAPNYGYTF.

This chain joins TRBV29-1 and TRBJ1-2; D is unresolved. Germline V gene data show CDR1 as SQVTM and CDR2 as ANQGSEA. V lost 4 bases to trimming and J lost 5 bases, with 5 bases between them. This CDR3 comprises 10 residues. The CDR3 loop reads CSVGQYGYTF. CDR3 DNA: TGCAGCGTTGGGCAGTATGGCTACACCTTC.

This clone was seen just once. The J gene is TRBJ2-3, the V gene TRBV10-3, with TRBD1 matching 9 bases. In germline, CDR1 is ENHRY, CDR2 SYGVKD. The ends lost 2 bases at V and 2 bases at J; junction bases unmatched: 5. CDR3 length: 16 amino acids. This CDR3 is CAISEQDRGITDTQYF. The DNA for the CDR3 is TGTGCCATCAGTGAGCAGGACAGGGGAATCACAGATACGCAGTATTTT.

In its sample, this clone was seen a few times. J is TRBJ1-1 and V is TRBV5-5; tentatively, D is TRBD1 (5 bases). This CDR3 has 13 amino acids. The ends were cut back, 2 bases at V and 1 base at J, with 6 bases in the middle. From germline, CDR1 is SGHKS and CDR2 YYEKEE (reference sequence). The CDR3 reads CASSFQGNTEAFF. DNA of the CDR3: TGTGCCAGCAGCTTCCAGGGGAACACTGAAGCTTTCTTT.

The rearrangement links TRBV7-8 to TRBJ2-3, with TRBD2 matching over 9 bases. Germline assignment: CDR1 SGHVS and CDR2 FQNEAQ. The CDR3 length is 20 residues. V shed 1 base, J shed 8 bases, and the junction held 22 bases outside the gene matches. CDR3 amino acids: CASSLGSSGTFAFWLGTQYF. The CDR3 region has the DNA TGTGCCAGCAGCTTAGGGTCTAGCGGGACTTTTGCTTTCTGGCTAGGTACGCAGTATTTT.

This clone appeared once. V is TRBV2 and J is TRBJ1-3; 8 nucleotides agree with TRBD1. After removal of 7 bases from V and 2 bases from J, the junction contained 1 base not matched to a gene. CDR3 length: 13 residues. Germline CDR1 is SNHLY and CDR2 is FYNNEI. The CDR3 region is CASKTGAGNTIYF. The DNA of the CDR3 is TGTGCCAGCAAGACAGGGGCTGGAAACACCATATATTTT.

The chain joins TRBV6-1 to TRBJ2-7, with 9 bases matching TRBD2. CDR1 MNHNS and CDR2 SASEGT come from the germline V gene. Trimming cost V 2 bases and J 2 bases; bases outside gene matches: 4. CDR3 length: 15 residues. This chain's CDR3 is CASSEIAGAPYEQYF. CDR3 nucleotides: TGTGCCAGCAGTGAAATAGCGGGGGCCCCCTACGAGCAGTACTTC.

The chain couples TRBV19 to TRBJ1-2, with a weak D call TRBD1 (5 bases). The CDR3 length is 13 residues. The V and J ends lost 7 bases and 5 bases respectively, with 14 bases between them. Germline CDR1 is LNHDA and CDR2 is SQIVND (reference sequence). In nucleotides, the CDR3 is TGTGCCAGTACCATTGGAGGGGAATATGGCTACACCTTC. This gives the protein CASTIGGEYGYTF. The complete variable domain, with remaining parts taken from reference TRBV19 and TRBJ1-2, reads DGGITQSPKYLFRKEGQNVTLSCEQNLNHDAMYWYRQDPGQGLRLIYYSQIVNDFQKGDIAEGYSVSREKKESFPLTVTSAQKNPTAFYLCASTIGGEYGYTFGSGTRLTVV.

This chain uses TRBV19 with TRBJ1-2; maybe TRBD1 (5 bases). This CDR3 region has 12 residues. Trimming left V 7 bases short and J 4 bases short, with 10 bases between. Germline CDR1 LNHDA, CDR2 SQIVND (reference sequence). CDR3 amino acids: CASTNQGYGYTF. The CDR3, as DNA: TGTGCCAGTACCAACCAGGGCTATGGCTACACCTTC.

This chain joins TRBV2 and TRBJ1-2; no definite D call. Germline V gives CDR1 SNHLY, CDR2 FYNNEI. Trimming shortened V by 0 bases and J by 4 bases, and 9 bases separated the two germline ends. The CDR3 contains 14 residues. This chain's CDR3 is CASSEAPEGYGYTF. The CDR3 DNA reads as TGTGCCAGCAGTGAAGCTCCGGAGGGCTATGGCTACACCTTC.

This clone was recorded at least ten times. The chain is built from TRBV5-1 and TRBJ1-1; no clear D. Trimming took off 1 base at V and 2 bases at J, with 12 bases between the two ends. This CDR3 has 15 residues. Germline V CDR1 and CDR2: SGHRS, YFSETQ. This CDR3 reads CASSLSRSINTEAFF. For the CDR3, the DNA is TGCGCCAGCAGCTTGTCCAGATCAATTAACACTGAAGCTTTCTTT.

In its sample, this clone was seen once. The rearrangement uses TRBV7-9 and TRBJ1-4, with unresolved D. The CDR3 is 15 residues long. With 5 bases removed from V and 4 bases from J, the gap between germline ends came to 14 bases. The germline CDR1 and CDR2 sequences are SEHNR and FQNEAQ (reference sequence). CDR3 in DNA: TGTGCCAGCAGCCCGGGGATGGTGGATAATGAAAAACTGTTTTTT. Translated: CASSPGMVDNEKLFF.

This chain's CDR3 is CASSLGTEVPYGYTF. The CDR3 nucleotides read TGCGCCAGCAGCTTGGGTACGGAGGTTCCCTATGGCTACACCTTC. V usage is TRBV5-1 and J usage is TRBJ1-2; D not certain. The length of the CDR3 is 15 residues. Per germline, CDR1 SGHRS and CDR2 YFSETQ. Trimming shortened V by 0 bases and J by 4 bases, and 13 bases separated the two germline ends. The full variable domain, with the rest looked up from reference TRBV5-1 and TRBJ1-2, is KAGVTQTPRYLIKTRGQQVTLSCSPISGHRSVSWYQQTPGQGLQFLFEYFSETQRNKGNFPGRFSGRQFSNSRSEMNVSTLELGDSALYLCASSLGTEVPYGYTFGSGTRLTVV.

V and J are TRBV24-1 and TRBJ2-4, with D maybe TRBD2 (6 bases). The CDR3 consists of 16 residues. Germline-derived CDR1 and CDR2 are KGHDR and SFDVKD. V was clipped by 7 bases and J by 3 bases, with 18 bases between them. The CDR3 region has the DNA TGTGCCACCAGACCCCCCGGGGTGGAGGGCAAAAACATTCAGTACTTC. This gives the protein CATRPPGVEGKNIQYF.